The 22 T cell receptor beta chains given below trace back to one sample, sequenced in a study of cytomegalovirus exposure and HLA in healthy donors. The assay was immunoSEQ multiplex PCR, and TCRdb's table has in-frame clones only and misses some. Seen here are more than 80,000 clones, approximately 96% observed once, and the top ten hold 1.3%. Sequencing was carried out using PBMCs. Receptor source: a woman aged 18 to 35 in good health and CMV-seronegative.

The gene calls are TRBV28 and TRBJ2-7; D is uncertain. Between the trimmed V and J ends, which lost 7 bases and 0 bases, there was a span of 13 bases. The length of the CDR3 is 14 residues. Germline CDR1 and CDR2: MDHEN and SYDVKM. CDR3 nucleotide sequence: TGTGCCAGCATTTCGTTAGTACCCTCCTACGAGCAGTACTTC. It translates to CASISLVPSYEQYF.

This rearrangement joins TRBV27 to TRBJ1-2; the match to TRBD1 covers 9 bases. The CDR3 has 14 residues. The ends lost 4 bases at V and 4 bases at J; junction bases unmatched: 4. Germline-derived CDR1 and CDR2 are MNHEY and SMNVEV (reference sequence). The CDR3 spells CASSSTGGSYGYTF. The CDR3 DNA follows: TGTGCCAGCAGTTCGACAGGGGGTTCCTATGGCTACACCTTC.

The gene calls are TRBV19 and TRBJ1-4, with a possible D match to TRBD1 (6 bases). The V and J ends lost 4 bases and 7 bases respectively, with 16 bases between them. The CDR3 has 15 amino acids. From germline, CDR1 is LNHDA and CDR2 SQIVND (reference sequence). The CDR3 loop reads CASSNNRAVGEKLFF. The CDR3 DNA is TGTGCCAGTAGTAATAACAGGGCTGTAGGTGAAAAACTGTTTTTT.

The chain joins TRBV29-1 to TRBJ1-1; D might be TRBD1 (5 bases). Trimming pared 5 bases from V and 2 bases from J, leaving 15 bases between. CDR3 length equals 14 residues. CDR1 is SQVTM and CDR2 is ANQGSEA in the germline V gene. The DNA for the CDR3 is TGCAGCGTTTCTCGGACAATTACCAACACTGAAGCTTTCTTT. It specifies CSVSRTITNTEAFF.

CDR3 region: CASRNRYQETQYF. The CDR3 region has the DNA TGTGCCAGCAGAAACAGGTACCAAGAGACCCAGTACTTC. V is TRBV2 and J is TRBJ2-5; maybe TRBD1 (5 bases). V lost 6 bases and J lost 0, with 8 bases in between. The germline gives CDR1 SNHLY, CDR2 FYNNEI. This CDR3 contains 13 residues.

The V gene is TRBV18, the J gene TRBJ1-3, with a tentative D call TRBD1 (5 bases). The CDR3 is 16 residues long. In germline, CDR1 is KGHSH, CDR2 LQKENI. The V and J ends lost 6 bases and 1 base respectively, with 16 bases between them. Here the CDR3 DNA reads TGTGCCAGCTCGCCCTCACAGGTAGAATCTGGAAACACCATATATTTT. It is translated as CASSPSQVESGNTIYF.

This chain's CDR3 is CASSLVWEEGGTNEKLFF. The CDR3 DNA sequence: TGCGCCAGCAGCTTGGTATGGGAGGAAGGTGGAACTAATGAAAAACTGTTTTTT. The chain links TRBV5-1 to TRBJ1-4; the D is unclear. Deletions cut 0 bases from V and 1 base from J, with 16 bases between. The CDR3 loop spans 18 amino acids. Germline-derived CDR1 and CDR2 are SGHRS and YFSETQ.

DNA of the CDR3: TGTGCCAGCAGCTGGGGACTAGACGTCGACGAGCAGTACTTC. It is translated as CASSWGLDVDEQYF. This chain connects TRBV7-2 to TRBJ2-7; 8 positions match TRBD2. The CDR3 loop spans 14 amino acids. Germline values: CDR1 SGHTA, CDR2 FQGNSA. V gave up 4 bases and J gave up 5 bases; unmatched junction bases: 7.

In its sample, this clone was seen once. The CDR3 here is CASSLGREQFF. The CDR3 DNA follows: TGTGCCAGCAGCTTGGGGAGGGAGCAGTTCTTC. The rearrangement uses TRBV5-4 and TRBJ2-1; perhaps TRBD2 as D (5 bases). The CDR3 totals 11 residues. Germline V CDR1 and CDR2: SGHNT, YYREEE (reference sequence). Trimming took off 0 bases at V and 10 bases at J, with 5 bases between the two ends.

The genes are TRBV6-6 and TRBJ2-7, with 7 bases aligning to TRBD1. The CDR3 is 16 residues long. The germline CDR1 and CDR2 sequences are MNHNY and SVGAGI (reference sequence). Trimming at V came to 6 bases and at J to 4 bases, leaving 15 bases not matched to a gene. This CDR3 is CASRRDYGQVGYEQYF. For the CDR3, the DNA is TGTGCCAGCAGGCGCGATTATGGACAGGTCGGGTACGAGCAGTACTTC.

The chain carries TRBV27 and TRBJ1-3; 9 bases match TRBD1. With V trimmed by 5 bases and J by 8 bases, 10 bases remained unmatched. The V gene's germline CDR1 is MNHEY and CDR2 SMNVEV (reference sequence). CDR3 length: 15 residues. Here the CDR3 DNA reads TGTGCCAGCAGTCCCCTACCGACAGGGGGGTACACCATATATTTT. It specifies CASSPLPTGGYTIYF.

This chain links TRBV10-1 with TRBJ2-7; a possible D gene is TRBD1 (6 bases). CDR1 and CDR2 (germline): WNHNN, SYGVQD (reference sequence). The CDR3 length is 14 residues. V was cut by 8 bases and J by 2 bases, with 16 bases left in between. The CDR3: CASGNREPPYEQYF. The CDR3 nucleotides read TGCGCCAGCGGAAACAGGGAACCCCCCTACGAGCAGTACTTC.

V usage is TRBV6-5 and J usage is TRBJ1-1, with TRBD1 matching over 7 bases. This CDR3 is 14 amino acids long. V was clipped by 6 bases and J by 7 bases; unmatched bases: 11. CDR1 is MNHEY, CDR2 SVGAGI, per germline. The CDR3 here is CASSSRGRVFEAFF. CDR3 nucleotide sequence: TGTGCCAGCAGCTCGAGGGGGCGGGTCTTTGAAGCTTTCTTT.

This rearrangement joins TRBV10-3 to TRBJ2-1, with 8 bases aligning to TRBD1. Germline trimming cut 6 bases from V and 7 bases from J; bases unmatched to any gene: 5. Germline CDR1 is ENHRY and CDR2 is SYGVKD. The CDR3 has 13 amino acids. CDR3 DNA sequence: TGTGCCATCAGCGGACAGGGATTGAATGAGCAGTTCTTC. Encoded protein: CAISGQGLNEQFF.

J is TRBJ1-2 and V is TRBV18; 8 nucleotides match TRBD1. Per germline, CDR1 KGHSH and CDR2 LQKENI. The CDR3 length is 14 residues. The V and J ends lost 1 base and 6 bases, in that order; junction bases with no gene match: 4. In DNA, the CDR3 is TGTGCCAGCTCACCACAGGACAGGGAAAATGGCTACACCTTC. It codes for CASSPQDRENGYTF.

This chain joins TRBV6-1 and TRBJ1-5, with D hard to call. V was pared by 4 bases and J by 0 bases, with 13 bases between. The CDR3 loop spans 16 amino acids. In germline, CDR1 is MNHNS, CDR2 SASEGT. The CDR3 bases are TGTGCCAGCAGTGCGTTAACAACGCTTAGCAATCAGCCCCAGCATTTT. Translation gives CASSALTTLSNQPQHF.

The genes are TRBV28 and TRBJ2-7; D is ambiguous. The germline V and J ends were trimmed by 4 bases and 2 bases, with 12 bases remaining between them. The length of the CDR3 is 14 residues. CDR1 and CDR2 (germline): MDHEN, SYDVKM. This CDR3 is CASSWPSAPYEQYF. The CDR3 DNA follows: TGTGCCAGCAGTTGGCCCAGTGCTCCCTACGAGCAGTACTTC.

This sequence joins TRBV10-2 and TRBJ2-7, with 10 positions matching TRBD2. Trimming took 7 bases from V and 7 from J; bases not matched to a gene: 4. CDR3 length: 12 residues. Germline assignment: CDR1 WSHSY and CDR2 SAAADI. The CDR3 loop is CASKEREGEQYF. As DNA, the CDR3 is TGCGCCAGCAAGGAGCGGGAGGGTGAGCAGTACTTC.

The chain recombines TRBV5-1 with TRBJ2-5; maybe TRBD2 (6 bases). V lost 4 bases, J lost 1 base, and 14 bases lay in between. Germline-derived CDR1 and CDR2 are SGHRS and YFSETQ. The CDR3 is 15 amino acids. CDR3 in DNA: TGCGCCAGCAGCCCTATTACTAGCCCCCAAGAGACCCAGTACTTC. Amino acids: CASSPITSPQETQYF. The variable domain in full, completed from reference TRBV5-1 and TRBJ2-5, reads KAGVTQTPRYLIKTRGQQVTLSCSPISGHRSVSWYQQTPGQGLQFLFEYFSETQRNKGNFPGRFSGRQFSNSRSEMNVSTLELGDSALYLCASSPITSPQETQYFGPGTRLLVL.

The rearrangement links TRBV4-1 to TRBJ1-1; maybe TRBD1 (6 bases). Trimming pared 0 bases from V and 3 bases from J, leaving 11 bases between. CDR3 size: 15 residues. Germline loops: CDR1 MGHRA, CDR2 YSYEKL. CDR3 DNA sequence: TGCGCCAGCAGCCAAGAGCAAAACAGGGACACTGAAGCTTTCTTT. It translates to CASSQEQNRDTEAFF.

The chain joins TRBV27 to TRBJ1-4; 12 bases align to TRBD1. The CDR3 sequence is 18 residues long. Per germline, CDR1 MNHEY and CDR2 SMNVEV (reference sequence). V trimming: 5 bases; J trimming: 3 bases; junction bases outside the gene matches: 10. CDR3 protein: CASSPKPGQGASNEKLFF. CDR3 bases: TGTGCCAGCAGTCCTAAACCGGGACAGGGGGCTTCTAATGAAAAACTGTTTTTT.

This chain uses TRBV4-2 with TRBJ1-2; D remains ambiguous. This CDR3 is 14 amino acids long. Germline V gene data show CDR1 as LGHNA and CDR2 as YNFKEQ. Trimming removed 1 base at V and 4 bases at J, with 10 bases between. CDR3 sequence reads: CASSQAQNSYGYTF. In DNA, the CDR3 is TGTGCCAGCAGCCAAGCCCAGAACAGCTATGGCTACACCTTC.